This T cell receptor (beta chain) was sequenced for a study of blood T cell repertoires in COVID-19. Data came from immunoSEQ multiplex PCR; TCRdb stores just in-frame clones and leaves some out. The data contain approximately 100,000 clones, roughly 84% of them seen just once; the ten biggest clones take up around 13%. V was pared by 0 bases and J by 1 base, with 7 bases between. The CDR3 extends over 15 amino acids. CDR1 is MGHRA, CDR2 YSYEKL, per germline. This clonotype was sampled from a human donor in a cohort sampled during active or convalescent COVID-19. The sample consisted of peripheral blood. The chain joins TRBV4-1 to TRBJ1-3; D unclear. CDR3 in amino acids: CASSQDAPSGNTIYF. CDR3 sequence (DNA): TGCGCCAGCAGCCAAGATGCGCCGTCTGGAAACACCATATATTTT.